Listed below are T cell receptor beta chains from one sample, sequenced in a study of blood T cell repertoires in COVID-19. The method was immunoSEQ multiplex PCR; TCRdb's version includes in-frame clones alone and lacks a portion of them. The sample has roughly 500,000 clones, roughly 85% seen once; the top ten hold about 3%. The sequencing sample was made of peripheral blood. The receptors were gathered from a human donor in a cohort sampled during active COVID-19. CDR3s include the opening cysteine and the closing phenylalanine or tryptophan.

cdr3_aa: CASSSYRQGASGYTF; j_call: TRBJ1-2; v_call: TRBV7-8
cdr3_aa: CATSRDSPPLYNEQFF; j_call: TRBJ2-1; v_call: TRBV15
cdr3_aa: CASRSPTGTGDRGYTF; j_call: TRBJ1-2; v_call: TRBV28
cdr3_aa: CASSQGPAEFQETQYF; j_call: TRBJ2-5; v_call: TRBV4-3
cdr3_aa: CASSPGQGSPLHF; j_call: TRBJ1-6; v_call: TRBV9
cdr3_aa: CALRGPNQPQHF; j_call: TRBJ1-5; v_call: TRBV10-1
cdr3_aa: CASSISGPSNYGYTF; j_call: TRBJ1-2; v_call: TRBV19
cdr3_aa: CASSLRRFGAGEFKDTQYF; j_call: TRBJ2-3; v_call: TRBV27
cdr3_aa: CASRASGRDYNEQFF; j_call: TRBJ2-1; v_call: TRBV19
cdr3_aa: CATSREGLAGPYEQYF; j_call: TRBJ2-7; v_call: TRBV15
cdr3_aa: CASSFRDSSYEQYF; j_call: TRBJ2-7; v_call: TRBV7-9
cdr3_aa: CASSPRENTEAFF; j_call: TRBJ1-1; v_call: TRBV18
cdr3_aa: CASKAGTGTEAFF; j_call: TRBJ1-1; v_call: TRBV6-5
cdr3_aa: CASGSFRADTQYF; j_call: TRBJ2-3; v_call: TRBV12-5
cdr3_aa: CASSLDSREQYF; j_call: TRBJ2-7; v_call: TRBV5-1
cdr3_aa: CASSSPREGDYGYTF; j_call: TRBJ1-2; v_call: TRBV6-5
cdr3_aa: CASSPLAVGELFF; j_call: TRBJ2-2; v_call: TRBV7-2
cdr3_aa: CASSLDSYGELFF; j_call: TRBJ2-2; v_call: TRBV11-3